These 18 T cell receptor beta chains were sequenced from one sample in a study of blood T cells in healthy people across ages. The use of a sample-barcoded 5' primer and a J-beta primer mix characterized a second PCR of about 6 to 12 cycles. TCRdb reanalysed the 5' RACE reads using MiXCR and keeps one entry per CDR3 protein. The sample includes 1.5 million to 2 million distinct CDR3 sequences, under 30% of them seen just once. Sequencing used blood. The receptors here all came from a woman in her twenties or thirties in good health.

The chain uses TRBV20-1 and TRBJ2-7; D possibly corresponds to TRBD1 (6 bases). This CDR3 region has 14 residues. The V and J ends lost 2 bases and 2 bases respectively, with 13 bases between them. Germline V gene sequence: CDR1 DFQATT, CDR2 SNEGSKA (reference sequence). The CDR3 DNA follows: TGCAGTGCTAGAAAGACAGGAATCGCCTACGAGCAGTACTTC. This sequence encodes CSARKTGIAYEQYF.

This sequence joins TRBV25-1 and TRBJ2-6, with no clear D. Germline loops: CDR1 MGHDK, CDR2 SYGVNS. V shed 8 bases and J shed 2 bases, with 7 bases lying between them. This CDR3 is 13 amino acids long. This chain's CDR3 is CASGPAGANVLTF. The CDR3, as DNA: TGTGCCAGCGGTCCAGCTGGGGCCAACGTCCTGACTTTC.

This clonotype was counted ten times or more. The V call is TRBV12-5, the J call TRBJ2-7; 8 nucleotides agree with TRBD2. The CDR3 sequence is 16 residues long. In germline, CDR1 is LGHNT, CDR2 FRNRAP. V trimming: 1 base; J trimming: 0 bases; junction bases outside the gene matches: 5. CDR3 in amino acids: CASGLGQTSGSYEQYF. The CDR3 nucleotides read TGTGCTAGTGGTTTGGGACAAACTAGCGGCTCCTACGAGCAGTACTTC.

This clonotype has a handful of counts. The chain has TRBV28 and TRBJ1-1; TRBD1 matches at 7 bases. The CDR3 is 15 residues long. V trimming: 5 bases; J trimming: 5 bases; junction bases outside the gene matches: 11. Germline-derived CDR1 and CDR2 are MDHEN and SYDVKM. This CDR3 reads CASSPWDSSGTEAFF. The DNA of the CDR3 is TGTGCCAGCAGTCCTTGGGACAGTTCAGGGACTGAAGCTTTCTTT.

This chain connects TRBV20-1 to TRBJ1-2, with D uncertain. Trimming pared 2 bases from V and 1 base from J, leaving 8 bases between. The CDR3 length is 13 residues. Per germline, CDR1 DFQATT and CDR2 SNEGSKA (reference sequence). CDR3 sequence reads: CSARREYNYGYTF. CDR3 DNA sequence: TGCAGTGCTAGAAGGGAGTATAACTATGGCTACACCTTC.

In its sample, this clonotype was seen a few times. V usage is TRBV12-3 or TRBV12-4 and J usage is TRBJ2-1, with 8 bases lining up with TRBD2. Losses at the gene ends were 4 bases for V and 6 bases for J; bases not matched to a gene: 11. The CDR3 loop spans 16 amino acids. This chain's CDR3 is CASSSREGGGCNEQFF. CDR3 nucleotides: TGTGCCAGCAGTTCCCGGGAGGGGGGGGGATGCAATGAGCAGTTCTTC.

This clonotype showed up just a few times. The chain carries TRBV3-1 and TRBJ1-1; D not resolved. The CDR3 sequence is 13 residues long. With 4 bases removed from V and 11 bases from J, the gap between germline ends came to 17 bases. CDR1 and CDR2 (germline): LGHDT, YNNKEL (reference sequence). CDR3: CASSRPGVRAAFF. The CDR3 DNA sequence: TGTGCCAGCAGCCGACCAGGAGTCCGAGCGGCTTTCTTT.

The chain uses TRBV20-1 and TRBJ2-2; D might be TRBD1 or TRBD2, each matching 5 bases. This CDR3 region has 16 residues. V was cut by 5 bases and J by 2 bases, with 18 bases left in between. Germline assignment: CDR1 DFQATT and CDR2 SNEGSKA (reference sequence). CDR3 region: CSAEPTGQGNTGELFF. Here the CDR3 DNA reads TGCAGTGCTGAACCCACGGGGCAGGGCAACACCGGGGAGCTGTTTTTT.

This clonotype turned up a few times. V and J are TRBV24-1 and TRBJ2-1, with TRBD2 matching over 9 bases. V lost 2 bases and J lost 5; bases outside the gene matches: 6. From germline, CDR1 is KGHDR and CDR2 SFDVKD. The CDR3 is 16 amino acids. This CDR3 is CATSDSRLAAHNEQFF. For the CDR3, the DNA is TGTGCCACCAGTGATTCCCGACTAGCGGCACACAATGAGCAGTTCTTC.

The chain links TRBV12-3 or TRBV12-4 to TRBJ2-4; 7 bases map to TRBD2. The CDR3 spans 13 residues. Unmatched junction bases numbered 5, after V lost 11 bases and J lost 1 base. The CDR3 region has the DNA TGTGCCTCCGCGGGAGTCGCCAAAAACATTCAGTACTTC. The encoded protein is CASAGVAKNIQYF.

This clonotype was recorded a few times. V and J are TRBV20-1 and TRBJ2-3, with 7 bases fitting TRBD2. V was pared by 0 bases and J by 4 bases, with 7 bases of the junction left unmatched. Germline V gene lookup returns CDR1 DFQATT and CDR2 SNEGSKA (reference sequence). The CDR3 covers 15 residues. Written as DNA, the CDR3 is TGCAGTGCTAGAGATCACGGCGGGAGCCCAGATACGCAGTATTTT. Translating it yields CSARDHGGSPDTQYF.

V is TRBV28 and J is TRBJ2-3; D might be TRBD1 (5 bases). V was cut by 3 bases and J by 6 bases, with 16 bases left in between. This CDR3 has 15 amino acids. Looked up from germline, CDR1 is MDHEN and CDR2 is SYDVKM. DNA of the CDR3: TGTGCCAGCAGTTTTATCAGGGATCAGGAGGATACGCAGTATTTT. Protein sequence: CASSFIRDQEDTQYF.

As regards this clonotype: A read error may produce the germline difference seen at one junction end. This chain joins TRBV7-2 and TRBJ2-5, with D tentatively TRBD2 (6 bases). Germline V lookup: CDR1 SGHTA, CDR2 FQGNSA. This CDR3 contains 16 residues. The CDR3 nucleotides read TGTGCCAGCAGCCGGATTCGAGTCGGGGGTCAAGGGACCCAGTACTTC. Amino acids: CASSRIRVGGQGTQYF.

V gene TRBV15 combines with J gene TRBJ2-7, with 12 bases fitting TRBD2. This CDR3 is 15 amino acids long. Germline CDR1 is LNHNV and CDR2 is YYDKDF (reference sequence). Germline trimming cut 3 bases from V and 5 bases from J; bases unmatched to any gene: 5. The CDR3 DNA follows: TGTGCCACCAGCAGGACAGGACTAGCGGGAAACGAGCAGTACTTC. Its translation is CATSRTGLAGNEQYF.

The chain joins TRBV4-1 to TRBJ1-2; D remains unclear. From germline, CDR1 is MGHRA and CDR2 YSYEKL. CDR3 length: 18 amino acids. The germline V and J ends were trimmed by 1 base and 2 bases, with 20 bases remaining between them. The CDR3 nucleotides read TGCGCCAGCAGCCAAGTCATTCGGAATGCTGTTGAGAACTATGGCTACACCTTC. Residues: CASSQVIRNAVENYGYTF.

The rearrangement joins TRBV2 to TRBJ2-7; 8 bases agree with TRBD2. Looked up from germline, CDR1 is SNHLY and CDR2 is FYNNEI. This CDR3 comprises 14 residues. The J segment lost 5 bases and the V segment lost 4 bases, leaving 7 bases of the junction unmatched. As DNA, the CDR3 is TGTGCCAGCAGTGGCCAGCGGGAGCTCGACGAGCAGTACTTC. It codes for CASSGQRELDEQYF.

In the case of this clonotype: With a much larger clone just one base away, this may be a read error. The chain combines TRBV9 with TRBJ2-1; no definite D call. CDR3 length: 15 residues. Germline V lookup: CDR1 SGDLS, CDR2 YYNGEE. V dropped 0 bases and J dropped 4 bases, with 11 bases sitting between them. The CDR3 is CASSVARGSYNEQFF. CDR3 coding DNA: TGTGCCAGCAGCGTAGCGCGCGGCTCATACAATGAGCAGTTCTTC. The variable domain in full, with the rest retrieved from reference TRBV9 and TRBJ2-1, is DSGVTQTPKHLITATGQRVTLRCSPRSGDLSVYWYQQSLDQGLQFLIQYYNGEERAKGNILERFSAQQFPDLHSELNLSSLELGDSALYFCASSVARGSYNEQFFGPGTRLTVL.

This clonotype has just a few counts. The rearrangement uses TRBV28 and TRBJ1-4; D gene ambiguous. The germline CDR1 and CDR2 sequences are MDHEN and SYDVKM. The CDR3 extends over 14 amino acids. The V end was cut by 3 bases, the J end by 5 bases, with 10 bases between. CDR3 sequence (DNA): TGTGCCAGCAGTTTGGGTGAGGGCAATGAAAAACTGTTTTTT. Residues: CASSLGEGNEKLFF.